These 13 T cell receptor beta chains came from one sample sequenced in a study of Ad26.COV2.S vaccination and SARS-CoV-2 variants. TCRdb's table, derived via immunoSEQ multiplex PCR, lists solely in-frame clones and lacks some. Altogether some 300,000 clones are present, 85% to 90% being singletons, with the ten largest covering less than 2%. The treatment denotes: 15 to 20 received Ad26.COV2.S at low or high dose, single or two shots; about five received placebo; per-sample allocation not given. Collection of the samples took place on day 63 after the first injection of vaccine or placebo. The source was peripheral blood, collected in a trial of Ad26.COV2.S vaccine versus placebo. Receptor source: a person between 18 and 59 years old who received the Ad26.COV2.S COVID-19 vaccine or a placebo.

The chain is built from TRBV19 and TRBJ1-1, with D possibly being TRBD1 (5 bases). CDR1 is LNHDA, CDR2 SQIVND, per germline (reference sequence). The CDR3 consists of 14 residues. Trimming left V 9 bases short and J 5 bases short, with 19 bases between. CDR3 in DNA: TGTGCCAGCGGGGGTAGGGCAGGGAGTACTGAAGCTTTCTTT. Encoded protein: CASGGRAGSTEAFF.

This clone was counted ten times or more. The chain carries TRBV2 and TRBJ1-1; perhaps TRBD1 as D (6 bases). The ends were cut back, 8 bases at V and 1 base at J, with 20 bases in the middle. The CDR3 has 16 amino acids. CDR1 and CDR2 from the germline V gene are SNHLY and FYNNEI. CDR3 bases: TGTGCCAGCGGGCCAGACAGGTTTTGGGAGAACACTGAAGCTTTCTTT. Translating gives CASGPDRFWENTEAFF.

The chain employs TRBV5-4 and TRBJ2-5; 10 nucleotides align to TRBD1. This CDR3 is 15 amino acids long. Per germline, CDR1 SGHNT and CDR2 YYREEE (reference sequence). The V gene end was trimmed by 4 bases and the J gene end by 4 bases; junction bases not matched to a gene: 7. The CDR3 nucleotides read TGTGCCAGCAGCGTTCGACAGGGGGCCGGAGAGACCCAGTACTTC. It yields the protein CASSVRQGAGETQYF.

The chain employs TRBV19 and TRBJ1-1, with 7 nucleotides matching TRBD1. The trim removed 9 bases at V and 4 bases at J, leaving 8 bases unmatched. This CDR3 is 13 amino acids long. Germline loops: CDR1 LNHDA, CDR2 SQIVND (reference sequence). CDR3 in DNA: TGTGCCAGCAAGAAGGGGGCAGGCACTGAAGCTTTCTTT. This codes for CASKKGAGTEAFF.

CDR3 region: CASSVSGRSYNEQFF. The DNA for the CDR3 is TGCGCCAGCAGCGTGAGCGGGCGCTCCTACAATGAGCAGTTCTTC. The chain employs TRBV5-1 and TRBJ2-1; D is perhaps TRBD2 (6 bases). V was shortened by 4 bases and J by 0 bases, with 11 bases between the two germline ends. Germline V gene lookup returns CDR1 SGHRS and CDR2 YFSETQ. This CDR3 comprises 15 residues.

The CDR3 nucleotides read TGTGCCACCAGTGATTCCAGGCGGGGCACAGATACGCAGTATTTT. Its protein is CATSDSRRGTDTQYF. This rearrangement joins TRBV24-1 to TRBJ2-3; tentatively, D is TRBD2 (5 bases). The CDR3 length is 15 residues. The ends were cut back, 2 bases at V and 1 base at J, with 9 bases in the middle. Germline assignment: CDR1 KGHDR and CDR2 SFDVKD.

The chain has TRBV6-2 or TRBV6-3 and TRBJ2-4; D not certain. Germline V gives CDR1 MNHEY, CDR2 SVGEGT. The CDR3 has 16 amino acids. With 2 bases removed from V and 0 bases from J, the gap between germline ends came to 11 bases. The CDR3 region has the DNA TGTGCCAGCAGTTACAAGTACAGATTAGCCAAAAACATTCAGTACTTC. Residues: CASSYKYRLAKNIQYF.

For the CDR3, the DNA is TGTGCCAGCAGCGCCGACAGGGGACCCCCCTACGAGCAGTACTTC. Its translation is CASSADRGPPYEQYF. The chain carries TRBV9 and TRBJ2-7; 8 bases are a match to TRBD1. The CDR3 covers 15 residues. Trimming cost V 3 bases and J 2 bases; bases outside gene matches: 7. The germline gives CDR1 SGDLS, CDR2 YYNGEE. Full variable domain (missing parts from reference TRBV9 and TRBJ2-7): DSGVTQTPKHLITATGQRVTLRCSPRSGDLSVYWYQQSLDQGLQFLIQYYNGEERAKGNILERFSAQQFPDLHSELNLSSLELGDSALYFCASSADRGPPYEQYFGPGTRLTVT.

This sequence joins TRBV10-3 and TRBJ2-1; D ambiguous. V lost 3 bases and J 4 bases, leaving 10 bases between the germline ends. This CDR3 region has 14 residues. Germline values: CDR1 ENHRY, CDR2 SYGVKD. DNA of the CDR3: TGTGCCATCAGTGAAGTACAGCCATACAATGAGCAGTTCTTC. Protein product: CAISEVQPYNEQFF.

The V gene is TRBV28, the J gene TRBJ1-2; a weak D match, TRBD1 (5 bases). V lost 6 bases and J 3 bases, leaving 14 bases between the germline ends. This CDR3 comprises 14 residues. Germline-derived CDR1 and CDR2 are MDHEN and SYDVKM. This CDR3 reads CASREQTDYYGYTF. CDR3 sequence (DNA): TGTGCCAGCAGGGAACAGACAGACTACTATGGCTACACCTTC.

The chain links TRBV11-2 to TRBJ1-6; a weak D match, TRBD1 (6 bases). This CDR3 is 18 amino acids long. Germline CDR1 SGHAT, CDR2 FQNNGV. Deletions cut 0 bases from V and 0 bases from J, with 12 bases between. Here the CDR3 reads CASSLDPRTDSYNSPLHF. The CDR3 region has the DNA TGTGCCAGCAGCTTAGATCCACGGACAGACTCCTATAATTCACCCCTCCACTTT.

The chain couples TRBV5-5 to TRBJ1-4; D remains unclear. The CDR3 length is 15 residues. CDR1 SGHKS and CDR2 YYEKEE come from the germline V gene (reference sequence). V was pared by 4 bases and J by 6 bases, with 16 bases between. The CDR3 sequence is CASSTRIVGDEKLFF. The CDR3 nucleotides are TGTGCCAGCAGCACGAGAATAGTCGGGGATGAAAAACTGTTTTTT.

This clone was recorded at least ten times. This rearrangement joins TRBV6-1 to TRBJ2-7; 11 nucleotides align to TRBD1. This CDR3 spans 15 amino acids. Germline V gene data show CDR1 as MNHNS and CDR2 as SASEGT. V was pared by 2 bases and J by 3 bases, with 3 bases of the junction left unmatched. Written as DNA, the CDR3 is TGTGCCAGCAGTGAAACCGGGACAGGGGGCTACGAGCAGTACTTC. This sequence encodes CASSETGTGGYEQYF.